This paragraph covers one T cell receptor beta chain sequence. This record belongs to a study of blood T cell repertoires in COVID-19. Across the whole study: Sites across the United States, Italy and Spain contributed samples from acute and convalescent COVID-19. The cDNA or gDNA used as material had been derived from T cells, B-cell-depleted T cells, or PBMCs.

In the original processing: From reference gene primer amplification, estimates of nucleated cell counts were derived. Assay used: immunoSEQ multiplex PCR; TCRdb lists only in-frame clones, some missing. Clone size and V and J calls were adopted from that table, with D and trimming inferred from the DNA. Among about 55,000 clones, 70% to 90% were seen once, and the ten largest hold about 1.4%. The TCR sequence derives from a man aged 60 to 69 with acute or convalescent COVID-19. The sample consisted of peripheral blood.

The CDR3 protein is CASSIGGGRNADTQYF. CDR3 bases: TGTGCCAGTAGTATCGGTGGCGGGAGGAACGCAGATACGCAGTATTTT. This chain links TRBV19 with TRBJ2-3; TRBD2 matches 8 bases. The ends lost 3 bases at V and 4 bases at J; junction bases unmatched: 9. Germline values: CDR1 LNHDA, CDR2 SQIVND (reference sequence). The CDR3 contains 16 residues.